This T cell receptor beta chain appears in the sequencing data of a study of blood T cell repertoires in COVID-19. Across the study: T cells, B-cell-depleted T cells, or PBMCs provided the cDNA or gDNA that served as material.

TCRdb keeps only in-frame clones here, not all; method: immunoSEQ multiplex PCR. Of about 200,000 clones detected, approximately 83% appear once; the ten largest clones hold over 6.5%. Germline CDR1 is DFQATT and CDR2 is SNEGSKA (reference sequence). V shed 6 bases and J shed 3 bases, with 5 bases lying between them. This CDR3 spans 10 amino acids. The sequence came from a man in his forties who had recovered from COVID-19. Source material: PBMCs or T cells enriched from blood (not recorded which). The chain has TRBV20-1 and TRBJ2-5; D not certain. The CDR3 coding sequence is TGCAGTGCCCTTAAAGAGACCCAGTACTTC. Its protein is CSALKETQYF.